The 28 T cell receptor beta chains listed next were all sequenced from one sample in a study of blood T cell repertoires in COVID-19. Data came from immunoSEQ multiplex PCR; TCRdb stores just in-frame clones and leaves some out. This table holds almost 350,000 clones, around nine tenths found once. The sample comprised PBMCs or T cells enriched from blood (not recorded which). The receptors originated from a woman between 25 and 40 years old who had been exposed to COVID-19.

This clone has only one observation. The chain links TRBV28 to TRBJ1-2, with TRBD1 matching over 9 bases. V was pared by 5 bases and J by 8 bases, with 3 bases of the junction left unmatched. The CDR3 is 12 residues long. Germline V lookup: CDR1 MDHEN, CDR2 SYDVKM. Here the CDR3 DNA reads TGTGCCAGCAGTACAGGGGGCAGGGGCTACACCTTC. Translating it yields CASSTGGRGYTF.

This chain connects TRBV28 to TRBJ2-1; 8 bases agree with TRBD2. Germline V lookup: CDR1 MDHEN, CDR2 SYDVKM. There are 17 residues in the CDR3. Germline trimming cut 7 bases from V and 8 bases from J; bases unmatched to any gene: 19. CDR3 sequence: CASTFRVAGGLTHEQFF. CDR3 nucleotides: TGTGCCAGCACTTTTAGGGTGGCGGGAGGCCTTACCCATGAGCAGTTCTTC.

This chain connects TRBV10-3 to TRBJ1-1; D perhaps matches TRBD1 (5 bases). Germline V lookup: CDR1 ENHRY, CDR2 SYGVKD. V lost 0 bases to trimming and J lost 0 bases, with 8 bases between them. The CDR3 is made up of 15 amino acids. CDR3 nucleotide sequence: TGTGCCATCAGTGAGTCCGGGGGGGTGAACACTGAAGCTTTCTTT. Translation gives CAISESGGVNTEAFF.

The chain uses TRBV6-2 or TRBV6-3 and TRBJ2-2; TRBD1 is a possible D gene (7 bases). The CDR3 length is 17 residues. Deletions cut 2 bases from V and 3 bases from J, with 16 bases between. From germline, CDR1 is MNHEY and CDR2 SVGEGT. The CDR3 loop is CASSYAGPRGDTGELFF. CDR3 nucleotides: TGTGCCAGCAGTTACGCGGGGCCCAGGGGGGACACCGGGGAGCTGTTTTTT.

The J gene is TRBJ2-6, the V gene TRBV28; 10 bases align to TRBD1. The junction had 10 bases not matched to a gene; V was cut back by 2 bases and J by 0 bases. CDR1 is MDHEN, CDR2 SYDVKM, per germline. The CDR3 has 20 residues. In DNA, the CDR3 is TGTGCCAGCAGTTTAATCCCCGGGACAGGGGCTTCCTCTGGGGCCAACGTCCTGACTTTC. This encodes CASSLIPGTGASSGANVLTF.

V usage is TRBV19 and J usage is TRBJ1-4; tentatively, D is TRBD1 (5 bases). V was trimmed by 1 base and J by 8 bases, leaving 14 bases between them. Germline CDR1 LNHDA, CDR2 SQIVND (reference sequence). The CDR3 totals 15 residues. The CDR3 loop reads CASSIVGGDGEKLFF. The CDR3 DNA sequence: TGTGCCAGTAGTATAGTTGGAGGGGATGGCGAAAAACTGTTTTTT. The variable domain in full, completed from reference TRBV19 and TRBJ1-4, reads DGGITQSPKYLFRKEGQNVTLSCEQNLNHDAMYWYRQDPGQGLRLIYYSQIVNDFQKGDIAEGYSVSREKKESFPLTVTSAQKNPTAFYLCASSIVGGDGEKLFFGSGTQLSVL.

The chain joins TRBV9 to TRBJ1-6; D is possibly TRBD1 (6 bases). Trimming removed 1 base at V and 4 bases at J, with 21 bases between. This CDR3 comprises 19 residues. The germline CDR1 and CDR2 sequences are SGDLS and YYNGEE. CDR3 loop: CASSVSSTPDSPYNSPLHF. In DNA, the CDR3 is TGTGCCAGCAGCGTATCGTCCACCCCGGACAGCCCGTATAATTCACCCCTCCACTTT.

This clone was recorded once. This chain's CDR3 is CASSPGGRVNTEAFF. Here the CDR3 DNA reads TGTGCCAGCAGTCCTGGGGGCAGAGTGAACACTGAAGCTTTCTTT. The chain is built from TRBV6-5 and TRBJ1-1; tentative D call: TRBD1 (6 bases). The germline V and J ends were trimmed by 5 bases and 0 bases, with 13 bases remaining between them. There are 15 residues in the CDR3. Looked up from germline, CDR1 is MNHEY and CDR2 is SVGAGI.

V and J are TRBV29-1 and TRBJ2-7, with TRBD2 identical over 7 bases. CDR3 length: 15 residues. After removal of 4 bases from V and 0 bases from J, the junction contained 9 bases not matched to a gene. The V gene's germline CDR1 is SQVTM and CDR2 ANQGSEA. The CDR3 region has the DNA TGCAGCGTTGTGGGGGGGGTGATGAGCTCCTACGAGCAGTACTTC. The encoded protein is CSVVGGVMSSYEQYF.

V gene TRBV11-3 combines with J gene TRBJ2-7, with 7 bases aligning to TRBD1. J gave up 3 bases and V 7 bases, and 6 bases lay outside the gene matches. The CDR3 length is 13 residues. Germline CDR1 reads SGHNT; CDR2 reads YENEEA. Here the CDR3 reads CASTETGSYEQYF. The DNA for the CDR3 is TGTGCCAGCACCGAGACAGGGAGCTACGAGCAGTACTTC.

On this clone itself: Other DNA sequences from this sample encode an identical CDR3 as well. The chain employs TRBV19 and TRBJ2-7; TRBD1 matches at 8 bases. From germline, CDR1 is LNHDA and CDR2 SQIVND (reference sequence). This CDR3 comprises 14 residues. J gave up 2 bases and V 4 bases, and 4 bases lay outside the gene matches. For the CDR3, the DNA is TGTGCCAGTAGTAGTGGACAGGGTCCCTACGAGCAGTACTTC. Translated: CASSSGQGPYEQYF.

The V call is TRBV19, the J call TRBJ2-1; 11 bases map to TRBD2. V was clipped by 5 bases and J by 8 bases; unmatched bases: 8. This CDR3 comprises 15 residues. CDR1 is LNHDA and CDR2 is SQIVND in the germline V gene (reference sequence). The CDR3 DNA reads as TGTGCCAGTAGTGTAACTAGCGGGAGTTTTGATGAGCAGTTCTTC. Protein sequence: CASSVTSGSFDEQFF.

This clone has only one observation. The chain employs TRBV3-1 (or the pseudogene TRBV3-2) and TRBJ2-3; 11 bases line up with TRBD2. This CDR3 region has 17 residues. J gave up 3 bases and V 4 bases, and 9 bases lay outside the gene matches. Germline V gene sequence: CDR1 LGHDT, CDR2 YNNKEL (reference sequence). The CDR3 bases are TGTGCCAGCAGCCGGTCGATACTAGCGGGAGTTACAGATACGCAGTATTTT. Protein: CASSRSILAGVTDTQYF.

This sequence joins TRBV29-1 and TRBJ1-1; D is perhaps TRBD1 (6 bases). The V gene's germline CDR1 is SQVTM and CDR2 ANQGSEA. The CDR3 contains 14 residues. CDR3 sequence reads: CSVGGGLGGTEAFF. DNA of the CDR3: TGCAGTGTCGGGGGGGGGCTCGGTGGCACTGAAGCTTTCTTT.

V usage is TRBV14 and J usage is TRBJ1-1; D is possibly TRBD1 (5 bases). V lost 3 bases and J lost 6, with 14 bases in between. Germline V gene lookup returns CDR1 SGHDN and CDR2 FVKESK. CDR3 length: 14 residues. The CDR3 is CASSHPGFRAEAFF. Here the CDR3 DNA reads TGTGCCAGCAGCCACCCAGGGTTTAGGGCTGAAGCTTTCTTT.

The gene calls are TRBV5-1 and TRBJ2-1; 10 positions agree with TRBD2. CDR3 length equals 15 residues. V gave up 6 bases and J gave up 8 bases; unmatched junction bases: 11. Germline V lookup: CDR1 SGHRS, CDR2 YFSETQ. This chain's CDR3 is CASTPRLAGEDEQFF. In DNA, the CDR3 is TGCGCCAGCACCCCTCGGCTAGCGGGAGAGGATGAGCAGTTCTTC.

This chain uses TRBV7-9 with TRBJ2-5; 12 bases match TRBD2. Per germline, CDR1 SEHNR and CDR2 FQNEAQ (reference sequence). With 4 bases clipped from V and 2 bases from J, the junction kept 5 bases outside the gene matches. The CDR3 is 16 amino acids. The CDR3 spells CASSSALAGGQETQYF. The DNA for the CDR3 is TGTGCCAGCAGCTCCGCCCTAGCGGGAGGGCAAGAGACCCAGTACTTC.

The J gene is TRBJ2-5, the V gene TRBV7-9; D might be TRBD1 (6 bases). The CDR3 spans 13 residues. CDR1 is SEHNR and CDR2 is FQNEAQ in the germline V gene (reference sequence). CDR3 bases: TGTGTCTCGTTATACAGGGATTCGGAGACCCAGTACTTC. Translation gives CVSLYRDSETQYF.

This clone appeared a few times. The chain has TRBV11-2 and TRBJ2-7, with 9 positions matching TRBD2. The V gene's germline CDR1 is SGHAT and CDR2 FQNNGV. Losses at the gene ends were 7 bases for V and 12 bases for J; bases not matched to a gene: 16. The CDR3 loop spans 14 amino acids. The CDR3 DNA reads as TGTGCCAGCACCCAAGGGGCGGGAGGGGGGTCGGTGTACTTC. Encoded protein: CASTQGAGGGSVYF.

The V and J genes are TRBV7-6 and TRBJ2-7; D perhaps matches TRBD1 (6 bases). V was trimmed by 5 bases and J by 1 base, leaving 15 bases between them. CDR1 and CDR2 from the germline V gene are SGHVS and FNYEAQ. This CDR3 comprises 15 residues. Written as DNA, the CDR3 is TGTGCCAGCAGCCGACCGGACAGCCTTTCCTACGAGCAGTACTTC. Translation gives CASSRPDSLSYEQYF. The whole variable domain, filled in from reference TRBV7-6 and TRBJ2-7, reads GAGVSQSPRYKVTKRGQDVALRCDPISGHVSLYWYRQALGQGPEFLTYFNYEAQQDKSGLPNDRFSAERPEGSISTLTIQRTEQRDSAMYRCASSRPDSLSYEQYFGPGTRLTVT.

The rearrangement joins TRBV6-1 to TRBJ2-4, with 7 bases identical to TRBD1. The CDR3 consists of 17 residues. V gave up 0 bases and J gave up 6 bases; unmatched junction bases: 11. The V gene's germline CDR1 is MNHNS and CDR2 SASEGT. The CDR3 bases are TGTGCCAGCAGTGAAGCAGGACAGGCCTGGCGTGGAAACATTCAGTACTTC. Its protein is CASSEAGQAWRGNIQYF.

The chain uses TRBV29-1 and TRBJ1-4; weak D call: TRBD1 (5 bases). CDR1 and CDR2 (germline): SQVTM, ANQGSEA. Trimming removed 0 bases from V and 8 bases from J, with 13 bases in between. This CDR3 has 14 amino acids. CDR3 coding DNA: TGCAGCGTTGAAGACCGCGACGGGGGAGAAAAACTGTTTTTT. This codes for CSVEDRDGGEKLFF.

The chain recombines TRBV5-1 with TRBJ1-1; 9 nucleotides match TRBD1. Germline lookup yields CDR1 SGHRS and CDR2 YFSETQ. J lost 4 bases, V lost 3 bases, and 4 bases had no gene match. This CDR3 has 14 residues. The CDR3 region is CASSSATGGTEAFF. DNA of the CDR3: TGCGCCAGCAGCTCGGCGACAGGGGGCACTGAAGCTTTCTTT.

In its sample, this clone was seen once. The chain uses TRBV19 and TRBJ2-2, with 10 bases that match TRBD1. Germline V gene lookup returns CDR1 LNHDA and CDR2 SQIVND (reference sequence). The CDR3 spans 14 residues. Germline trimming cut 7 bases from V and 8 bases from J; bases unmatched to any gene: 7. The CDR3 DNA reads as TGTGCCAGTATGCGACAGGGGGCTTGGGGGGAGCTGTTTTTT. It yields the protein CASMRQGAWGELFF.

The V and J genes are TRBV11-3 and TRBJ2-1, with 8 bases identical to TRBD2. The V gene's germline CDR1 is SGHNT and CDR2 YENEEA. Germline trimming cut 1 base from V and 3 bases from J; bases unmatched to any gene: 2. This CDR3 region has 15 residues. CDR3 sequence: CASSLVGTSYNEQFF. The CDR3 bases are TGTGCCAGCAGCTTAGTTGGGACTAGCTACAATGAGCAGTTCTTC.

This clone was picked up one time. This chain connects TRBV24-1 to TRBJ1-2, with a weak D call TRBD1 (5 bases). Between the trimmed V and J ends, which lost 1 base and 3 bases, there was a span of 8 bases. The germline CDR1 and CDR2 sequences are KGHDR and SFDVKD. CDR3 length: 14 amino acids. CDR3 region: CATSDLGAHYGYTF. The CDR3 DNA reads TGTGCCACCAGTGATTTAGGGGCCCACTATGGCTACACCTTC.

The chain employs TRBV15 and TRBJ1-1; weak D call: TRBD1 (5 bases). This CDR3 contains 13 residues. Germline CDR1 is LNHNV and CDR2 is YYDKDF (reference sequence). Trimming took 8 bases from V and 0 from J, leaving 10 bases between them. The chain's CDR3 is CATVDSMNTEAFF. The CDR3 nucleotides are TGTGCCACCGTTGACAGCATGAACACTGAAGCTTTCTTT.

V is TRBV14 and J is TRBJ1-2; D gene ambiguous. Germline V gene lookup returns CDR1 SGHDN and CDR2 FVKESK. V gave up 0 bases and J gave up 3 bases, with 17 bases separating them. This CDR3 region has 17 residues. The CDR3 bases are TGTGCCAGCAGCCAAGATTATGGGTTCACAGCTCACTATGGCTACACCTTC. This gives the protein CASSQDYGFTAHYGYTF.